The sequence of this T cell receptor beta chain was determined in a study of CD8 T cells in Susac syndrome. RNA, at roughly 0.45 to 1 ug, was reverse transcribed with random hexamers. The CDR3 of TCR beta was amplified by immunoSEQ multiplex PCR across 54 Vbeta and 13 Jbeta. MiXCR, applied by TCRdb to the immunoSEQ multiplex PCR reads, yields one record per CDR3 protein. Of over 350,000 distinct CDR3 sequences in the sample, approximately 85% were seen once. In this sample, this clonotype turned up a few times. V was pared by 6 bases and J by 8 bases, with 10 bases between. The CDR3 extends over 12 amino acids. The germline gives CDR1 MGHDK, CDR2 SYGVNS.

The chain has TRBV25-1 and TRBJ2-2, with unresolved D. The sequence came from a human donor with multiple sclerosis. Material: CD8+ T cells from PBMCs. This CDR3 is CASSPLGGELFF. The CDR3 bases are TGTGCCAGCAGCCCCCTAGGGGGGGAGCTGTTTTTT. Based on the CDR3 plus reference TRBV25-1 and TRBJ2-2, the full variable domain is EADIYQTPRYLVIGTGKKITLECSQTMGHDKMYWYQQDPGMELHLIHYSYGVNSTEKGDLSSESTVSRIRTEHFPLTLESARPSHTSQYLCASSPLGGELFFGEGSRLTVL.